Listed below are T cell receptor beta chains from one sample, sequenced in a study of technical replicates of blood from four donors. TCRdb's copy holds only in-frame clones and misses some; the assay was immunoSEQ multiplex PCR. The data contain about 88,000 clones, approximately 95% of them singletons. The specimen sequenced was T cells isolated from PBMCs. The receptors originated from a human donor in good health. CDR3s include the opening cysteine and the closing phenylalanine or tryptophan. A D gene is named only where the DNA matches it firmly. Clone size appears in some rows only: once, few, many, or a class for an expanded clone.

cdr3_aa: CASSTRTGTDQPQHF
cdr3_nt: TGTGCCAGTAGTACCAGGACAGGTACGGATCAGCCCCAGCATTTT
v_call: TRBV19
d_call: TRBD1
j_call: TRBJ1-5
clone_size: .

cdr3_aa: CAWSPQSPGELFF
cdr3_nt: TGTGCCTGGAGTCCCCAATCCCCCGGGGAGCTGTTTTTT
v_call: TRBV30
d_call: .
j_call: TRBJ2-2
clone_size: .

cdr3_aa: CASSQVNRAEVSFNEQFF
cdr3_nt: TGTGCCAGCAGCCAAGTTAATAGGGCGGAGGTTTCTTTCAATGAGCAGTTCTTC
v_call: TRBV4-2
d_call: .
j_call: TRBJ2-1
clone_size: .

cdr3_aa: CASSDPLTYNEQFF
cdr3_nt: TGTGCCAGCAGTGACCCTCTAACTTACAATGAGCAGTTCTTC
v_call: TRBV2
d_call: .
j_call: TRBJ2-1
clone_size: .

cdr3_aa: CASSLGQGINEQFF
cdr3_nt: TGCGCCAGCAGCCTCGGACAGGGAATCAATGAGCAGTTCTTC
v_call: TRBV5-1
d_call: TRBD1
j_call: TRBJ2-1
clone_size: .

cdr3_aa: CASSVAGTPKETQYF
cdr3_nt: TGTGCCAGCAGCGTAGCCGGGACACCTAAAGAGACCCAGTACTTC
v_call: TRBV9
d_call: .
j_call: TRBJ2-5
clone_size: once

cdr3_aa: CASSYSTGGNEQFF
cdr3_nt: TGTGCCAGCAGTTACTCGACGGGGGGCAATGAGCAGTTCTTC
v_call: TRBV6-5
d_call: TRBD2
j_call: TRBJ2-1
clone_size: .

cdr3_aa: CASGPGTSEYEQYF
cdr3_nt: TGTGCCAGCGGACCCGGGACTAGCGAGTACGAGCAGTACTTC
v_call: TRBV7-9
d_call: TRBD2
j_call: TRBJ2-7
clone_size: .

cdr3_aa: CASSSPRHAGNSYEQYF
cdr3_nt: TGTGCCAGCAGTTCGCCCAGGCATGCAGGGAACTCCTACGAGCAGTACTTC
v_call: TRBV28
d_call: .
j_call: TRBJ2-7
clone_size: .

cdr3_aa: CASSVDRDNEQFF
cdr3_nt: TGTGCCAGCAGCGTGGACAGGGACAATGAGCAGTTCTTC
v_call: TRBV9
d_call: TRBD1
j_call: TRBJ2-1
clone_size: .

cdr3_aa: CASSTWSTGDNQPQHF
cdr3_nt: TGTGCCAGTAGTACCTGGTCGACAGGGGACAATCAGCCCCAGCATTTT
v_call: TRBV19
d_call: TRBD1
j_call: TRBJ1-5
clone_size: once

cdr3_aa: CASSSANTGATPYEQYF
cdr3_nt: TGTGCCAGCAGCTCAGCCAACACGGGAGCCACACCCTACGAGCAGTACTTC
v_call: TRBV7-6
d_call: .
j_call: TRBJ2-7
clone_size: .

cdr3_aa: CASRRTGGDQPQHF
cdr3_nt: TGTGCCAGTAGGCGTACAGGGGGGGATCAGCCCCAGCATTTT
v_call: TRBV19
d_call: TRBD1
j_call: TRBJ1-5
clone_size: .

cdr3_aa: CSAGGGTGNEQYF
cdr3_nt: TGCAGCGCCGGGGGCGGGACAGGGAACGAGCAGTACTTC
v_call: TRBV29-1
d_call: TRBD1
j_call: TRBJ2-7
clone_size: .

cdr3_aa: CASSLEGAAPSNEQFF
cdr3_nt: TGCGCCAGCAGCTTGGAGGGGGCGGCACCTTCCAATGAGCAGTTCTTC
v_call: TRBV5-1
d_call: TRBD1
j_call: TRBJ2-1
clone_size: .

cdr3_aa: CASSLMGQPNTEAFF
cdr3_nt: TGTGCCAGCAGCTTAATGGGGCAGCCAAACACTGAAGCTTTCTTT
v_call: TRBV7-3
d_call: .
j_call: TRBJ1-1
clone_size: .

cdr3_aa: CASSLGGGQGPTGELFF
cdr3_nt: TGTGCCAGCAGCTTAGGGGGCGGGCAGGGGCCCACCGGGGAGCTGTTTTTT
v_call: TRBV7-6
d_call: .
j_call: TRBJ2-2
clone_size: .

cdr3_aa: CASSWTSGYNEQFF
cdr3_nt: TGTGCCAGCAGTTGGACTAGCGGTTACAATGAGCAGTTCTTC
v_call: TRBV2
d_call: TRBD2
j_call: TRBJ2-1
clone_size: .

cdr3_aa: CAISRDWVVAFF
cdr3_nt: TGTGCCATCAGTCGAGACTGGGTGGTGGCTTTCTTT
v_call: TRBV10-3
d_call: .
j_call: TRBJ1-1
clone_size: .

cdr3_aa: CASSLTSGRETDTQYF
cdr3_nt: TGCGCCAGCAGCCTGACTAGCGGGAGAGAGACAGATACGCAGTATTTT
v_call: TRBV4-1
d_call: TRBD2
j_call: TRBJ2-3
clone_size: .

cdr3_aa: CASSSERTELAKNIQYF
cdr3_nt: TGTGCCAGCAGTTCTGAAAGGACAGAGTTAGCCAAAAACATTCAGTACTTC
v_call: TRBV28
d_call: .
j_call: TRBJ2-4
clone_size: .

cdr3_aa: CSVETTGNSGVNNEQFF
cdr3_nt: TGCAGCGTTGAAACGACAGGGAATAGCGGGGTTAACAATGAGCAGTTCTTC
v_call: TRBV29-1
d_call: .
j_call: TRBJ2-1
clone_size: .

cdr3_aa: CASSFTGSNQPQHF
cdr3_nt: TGTGCCAGCAGCTTTACCGGGAGCAATCAGCCCCAGCATTTT
v_call: TRBV7-2
d_call: .
j_call: TRBJ1-5
clone_size: .

cdr3_aa: CASSLGRGGPYEQYF
cdr3_nt: TGTGCCAGCAGCCTGGGGCGGGGGGGTCCCTACGAGCAGTACTTC
v_call: TRBV7-2
d_call: TRBD2
j_call: TRBJ2-7
clone_size: .